These T cell receptor beta chains were read from a single sample in a study of healthy donors' naive CD4 and CD8 T cells. MiXCR, run by TCRdb on the reads, gives a single entry per CDR3 protein. The repertoire holds 200,000 or so distinct CDR3 sequences, about 76% seen once, with 2% to 2.5% in the top ten. The sample was naive CD4+ and CD8+ T cells sorted from blood, pooled from several donors. The receptor source for this set is a pool of human donors in good health; the sample pools cells from several healthy donors. CDR3s leave out the opening cysteine and the closing phenylalanine or tryptophan.

v_call cdr3_aa
TRBV10-3 AISPGQGHGYT
TRBV6-2/TRBV6-3 ASKVGGWQKTQY
TRBV27 ASSLKRGASNQPQH
TRBV5-4 ASSPPGVNTEAF
TRBV18 ASSRDTLYSNQPQH
TRBV18 ASSPGQRDQPQH
TRBV6-5 ASSYSVRQGGYGYT
TRBV29-1 SVEDGGENIQY
TRBV29-1 SVVRSYTDTQY
TRBV29-1 SVEDRDRINYGYT
TRBV6-1 ASSEAASYNYGYT
TRBV27 ASSSTGPAFYEQY
TRBV30 AWSVGVANQPQH
TRBV4-3 ASSQDAEREVNEQF
TRBV18 ASSPDRYEQY
TRBV20-1 SARDRGTRGPKSYNEQF
TRBV7-2 ASSLAGNTGELF
TRBV29-1 SVEARDMSPYNEQF
TRBV14 ASSQDENSRNEQF
TRBV19 ASKVVRTANYGYT
TRBV29-1 SVRRGTYEQY
TRBV7-8 ASSLVAQASYNEQF
TRBV11-2 ASIPETEGSNTQY
TRBV20-1 SASGTNTYEQY
TRBV27 ASSNGRMNTEAF
TRBV6-5 ASLLAGAVTQY
TRBV24-1 AASDLPQVGGSYNEQF
TRBV27 ASSLSPGADYGYT
TRBV19 ATLGLAGGSSSYNEQF
TRBV29-1 SVRRRTDTQY
TRBV29-1 SVYPRGLHEQY
TRBV27 ASSEGQGFNQPQH
TRBV6-5 ASSSGQGEYEQF
TRBV5-5 ASSLVPVAGVYEQF
TRBV29-1 SVGEETQY
TRBV6-5 ASSYETSGSPLH
TRBV27 ASRPTGYGYT
TRBV20-1 SARTADSYNEQF
TRBV19 ASSAQGAGYEQY
TRBV12-3/TRBV12-4 ASSDRTYQETQY
TRBV5-4 ASSFPGQGITGELF
TRBV29-1 SVSNGLAGYNEQF
TRBV6-2/TRBV6-3 ASLGTGRTYEQY
TRBV2 ASSGTYEQY
TRBV12-5 ASGQTPPVNQPQH
TRBV12-5 ASGLVLGPGDILSYEQY
TRBV19 ASSGRVDQRSYNEQF
TRBV19 ASSILTGGIETQY
TRBV29-1 SVRNTDTQY
TRBV15 ATADRTQETQY
TRBV5-1 ASSAGLAGTSTDTQY
TRBV7-8 ASSSPRSEQF
TRBV6-5 ASSYSMGAHYTEAF
TRBV6-2/TRBV6-3 ASSYEREREQF
TRBV20-1 SANLQGAVFGYT
TRBV12-5 ASGLARTSGSSYNEQF
TRBV2 ASSVDKNQPQH